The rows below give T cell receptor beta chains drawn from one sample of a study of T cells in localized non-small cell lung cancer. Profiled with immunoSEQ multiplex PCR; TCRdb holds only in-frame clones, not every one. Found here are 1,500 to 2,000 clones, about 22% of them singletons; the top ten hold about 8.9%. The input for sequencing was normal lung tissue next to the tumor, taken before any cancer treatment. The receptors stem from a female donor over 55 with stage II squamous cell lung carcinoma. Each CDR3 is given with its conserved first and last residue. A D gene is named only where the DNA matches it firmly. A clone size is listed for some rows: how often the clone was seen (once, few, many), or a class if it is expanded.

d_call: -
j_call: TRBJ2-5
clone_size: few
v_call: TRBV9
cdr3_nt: TGTGCCAGCAGCGTGGAGGGGAGTTCCAGAGAGACCCAGTACTTC
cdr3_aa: CASSVEGSSRETQYF

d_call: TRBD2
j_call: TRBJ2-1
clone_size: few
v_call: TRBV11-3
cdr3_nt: TGTGCCAGCAGCTGGGGAGCGGGACTAGCGGGGCCGAGCTCCTACAATGAGCAGTTCTTC
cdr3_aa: CASSWGAGLAGPSSYNEQFF

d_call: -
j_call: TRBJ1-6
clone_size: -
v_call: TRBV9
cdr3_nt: TGTGCCAGCAACCCCGGGGCCCGAAATTCACCCCTCCACTTT
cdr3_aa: CASNPGARNSPLHF

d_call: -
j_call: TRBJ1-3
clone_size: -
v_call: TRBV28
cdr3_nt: TGTGCCAGCAGTTTCACCGGAGGTGGAAACACCATATATTTT
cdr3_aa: CASSFTGGGNTIYF

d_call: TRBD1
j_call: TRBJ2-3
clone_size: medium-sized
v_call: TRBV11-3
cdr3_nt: TGTGCCAGCAGCTTGTTCGGACAGGGGGCTCGCACAGATACGCAGTATTTT
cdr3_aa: CASSLFGQGARTDTQYF

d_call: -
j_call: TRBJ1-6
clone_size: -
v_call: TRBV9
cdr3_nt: TGTGCCAGCAGCGCCCGATCCTATAATTCACCCCTCCACTTT
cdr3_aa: CASSARSYNSPLHF

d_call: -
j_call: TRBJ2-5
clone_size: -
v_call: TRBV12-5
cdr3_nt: TGTGCTAGTGGTTTGGGAACCGGGCACAGAGAGACCCAGTACTTC
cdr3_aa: CASGLGTGHRETQYF

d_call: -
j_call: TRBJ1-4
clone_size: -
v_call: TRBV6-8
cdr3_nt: TGTGCCATCAGTGTCGGGGGGCTCACTAATGAAAAACTGTTTTTT
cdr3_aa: CAISVGGLTNEKLFF

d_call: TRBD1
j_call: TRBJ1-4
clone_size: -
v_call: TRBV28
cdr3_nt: TGTGCCAGCAGCTACGGACAGGCGTATGAAAAACTGTTTTTT
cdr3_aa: CASSYGQAYEKLFF

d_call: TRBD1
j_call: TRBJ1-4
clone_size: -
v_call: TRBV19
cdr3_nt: TGTGCCAGCCTGCCGGGGACAGGCGGCGAAAAACTGTTTTTT
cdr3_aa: CASLPGTGGEKLFF

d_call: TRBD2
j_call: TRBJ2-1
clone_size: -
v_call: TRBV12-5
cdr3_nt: TGTGCTAGTGCCTTGGGGGGGGCCTACAATGAGCAGTTCTTC
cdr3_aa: CASALGGAYNEQFF

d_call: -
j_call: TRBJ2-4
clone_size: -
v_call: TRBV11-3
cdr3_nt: TGTGCCAGCAGCAAAGCCGACCTGGGCGGAGACATTCAGTACTTC
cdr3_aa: CASSKADLGGDIQYF

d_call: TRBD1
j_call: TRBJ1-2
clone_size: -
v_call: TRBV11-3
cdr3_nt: TGTGCCAGCAGCTTAAGTACCGGGACAGACTATGGCTACACCTTC
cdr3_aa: CASSLSTGTDYGYTF

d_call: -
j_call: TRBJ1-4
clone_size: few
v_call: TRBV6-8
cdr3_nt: TGTGCCAGCAGTCAAGATCGGGTATGGGCTAATGAAAAACTGTTTTTT
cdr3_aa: CASSQDRVWANEKLFF

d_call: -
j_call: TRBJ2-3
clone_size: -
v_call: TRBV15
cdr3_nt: TGTGCCACCAGCAGAGCACAGGGCACAGATACGCAGTATTTT
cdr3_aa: CATSRAQGTDTQYF

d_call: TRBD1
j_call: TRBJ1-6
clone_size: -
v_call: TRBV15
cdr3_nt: TGTGCCACCAGCAGAGGCCCGGGACAGGGGTCGGATTCACCCCTCCACTTT
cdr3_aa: CATSRGPGQGSDSPLHF

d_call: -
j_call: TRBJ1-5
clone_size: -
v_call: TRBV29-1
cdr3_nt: TGCAGCGTTGCAAGTAATCGGAATCAGCCCCAGCATTTT
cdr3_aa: CSVASNRNQPQHF

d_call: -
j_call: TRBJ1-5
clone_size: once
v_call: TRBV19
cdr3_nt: TGTGCCAGTAGTCCGAACCCAGGGGTGGGGAGCAATCAGCCCCAGCATTTT
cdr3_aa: CASSPNPGVGSNQPQHF

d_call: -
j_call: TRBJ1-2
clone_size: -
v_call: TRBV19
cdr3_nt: TGTGCCAGTAGCTACCTGGCGGATGGCTACACCTTC
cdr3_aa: CASSYLADGYTF

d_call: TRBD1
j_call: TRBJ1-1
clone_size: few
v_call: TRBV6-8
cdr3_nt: TGTGCCAGCAAATCCATTACCGGGACAGGGGCTGAAGCTTTCTTT
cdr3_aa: CASKSITGTGAEAFF

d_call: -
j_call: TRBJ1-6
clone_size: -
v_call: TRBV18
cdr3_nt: TGTGCCAGCTCACCAAAGGGGAGCCTACCCTATAATTCACCCCTCCACTTT
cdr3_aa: CASSPKGSLPYNSPLHF

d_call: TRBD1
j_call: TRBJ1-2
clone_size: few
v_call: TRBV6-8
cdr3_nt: TGTGCCAGCAGAAAACCCGGTGGGACAGGGTCCTACACCTTC
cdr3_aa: CASRKPGGTGSYTF